The rows below give T cell receptor beta chains drawn from one sample of a study of blood T cell repertoires in COVID-19. The protocol was immunoSEQ multiplex PCR, while the TCRdb copy is restricted to in-frame clones and leaves out a portion. The sample lists about 80,000 clones, roughly 89% seen once, with approximately 4% in the top ten. Sample: peripheral blood. These TCRs come from an elderly woman with active or convalescent COVID-19. Both conserved end residues are part of each CDR3. The order of the fields is J gene, D gene, clone size, V gene, CDR3 protein, CDR3 DNA. D genes are given only for firm matches. Clone size, where shown, is once, few, many, or a class for clones that have expanded.

TRBJ1-2 NA NA TRBV28 CASTPGNGYTF TGTGCCAGCACCCCGGGTAATGGCTACACCTTC
TRBJ2-1 TRBD2 NA TRBV14 CASSPLAGTHNEQFF TGTGCCAGCAGCCCTTTAGCGGGAACCCACAATGAGCAGTTCTTC
TRBJ1-3 TRBD1 NA TRBV7-6 CASSLATGAGNTIYF TGTGCCAGCAGCTTAGCTACAGGGGCTGGAAACACCATATATTTT
TRBJ1-1 NA NA TRBV19 CASSRTLQGRNTEAFF TGTGCCAGTAGTCGAACTTTACAGGGCCGGAACACTGAAGCTTTCTTT
TRBJ2-1 NA NA TRBV29-1 CSVEFENGYEQFF TGCAGCGTTGAATTTGAAAACGGTTATGAGCAGTTCTTC
TRBJ1-2 TRBD1 NA TRBV19 CASMGQGEGYTF TGTGCCAGTATGGGACAGGGGGAAGGCTACACCTTC
TRBJ2-2 TRBD1 NA TRBV19 CASSTGTGKNTGELFF TGTGCCAGTAGTACAGGGACAGGGAAAAACACCGGGGAGCTGTTTTTT
TRBJ1-1 NA NA TRBV14 CASSQDIGLEGTEAFF TGTGCCAGCAGCCAAGATATTGGGCTAGAGGGCACTGAAGCTTTCTTT
TRBJ2-4 NA NA TRBV3-1/TRBV3-2 CASSQVGRNIQYF TGTGCCAGCAGCCAAGTGGGCAGGAACATTCAGTACTTC
TRBJ1-1 TRBD1 NA TRBV5-1 CASSIGDRVEAFF TGCGCCAGCAGCATCGGAGACAGGGTTGAAGCTTTCTTT
TRBJ1-1 NA NA TRBV7-9 CASSLVGNTEAFF TGTGCCAGCAGCTTAGTGGGCAACACTGAAGCTTTCTTT
TRBJ2-7 NA once TRBV28 CASSLGQLQYF TGTGCCAGCAGTTTGGGGCAGTTGCAGTACTTC
TRBJ2-1 TRBD1 NA TRBV6-5 CASSYGTGSYNEQFF TGTGCCAGCAGTTACGGGACAGGTTCCTACAATGAGCAGTTCTTC
TRBJ2-2 TRBD2 NA TRBV5-4 CASRVGLAGSTGELFF TGTGCCAGCAGGGTAGGACTAGCGGGATCCACCGGGGAGCTGTTTTTT
TRBJ2-5 TRBD2 NA TRBV13 CASSARTSGNQETQYF TGTGCCAGCAGCGCCAGGACTAGCGGCAACCAAGAGACCCAGTACTTC
TRBJ1-6 NA NA TRBV7-2 CASSLEGRGNSPLHF TGTGCCAGCAGCTTAGAGGGCAGGGGTAATTCACCCCTCCACTTT
TRBJ1-5 NA NA TRBV5-5 CASSGNSNQPQHF TGTGCCAGCAGCGGCAATAGCAATCAGCCCCAGCATTTT
TRBJ2-1 NA NA TRBV29-1 CSGHRVGNEQFF TGCAGCGGGCACAGGGTTGGGAATGAGCAGTTCTTC
TRBJ2-1 TRBD2 NA TRBV15 CATSKGTSGGSYNEQFF TGTGCCACCAGCAAGGGGACTAGCGGGGGCTCCTACAATGAGCAGTTCTTC
TRBJ2-7 NA NA TRBV6-2/TRBV6-3 CASSYGDKSYEQYF TGTGCCAGCAGTTACGGGGACAAGTCCTACGAGCAGTACTTC
TRBJ2-5 NA once TRBV2 CASGGSRETQYF TGTGCCAGCGGGGGCTCCCGGGAGACCCAGTACTTC
TRBJ1-2 TRBD1 NA TRBV27 CASSRTGTGEGYTF TGTGCCAGCAGTCGAACCGGGACAGGGGAAGGCTACACCTTC
TRBJ1-6 NA once TRBV7-9 CASRLDSNNSPLHF TGTGCCAGCAGACTCGACAGCAATAATTCACCCCTCCACTTT
TRBJ1-6 NA NA TRBV6-1 CASSAPTRPPNSPLHF TGTGCCAGCAGTGCCCCGACAAGGCCCCCTAATTCACCCCTCCACTTT
TRBJ2-5 TRBD2 NA TRBV28 CASRGLAGGRETQYF TGTGCCAGCAGGGGACTAGCGGGAGGTCGGGAGACCCAGTACTTC
TRBJ2-1 TRBD2 NA TRBV2 CATEREASGEQFF TGTGCCACCGAGCGGGAGGCCTCGGGTGAGCAGTTCTTC
TRBJ2-3 TRBD2 NA TRBV7-9 CASSPPGLAGALDTQYF TGTGCCAGCAGCCCACCGGGCCTAGCGGGAGCATTGGATACGCAGTATTTT
TRBJ1-1 TRBD1 NA TRBV10-3 CASRRDRDVTEAFF TGTGCCAGCCGACGAGACAGGGATGTCACTGAAGCTTTCTTT
TRBJ1-2 TRBD1 once TRBV27 CASSFGTGNYGYTF TGTGCCAGCAGTTTCGGGACAGGGAACTATGGCTACACCTTC
TRBJ1-4 TRBD1 NA TRBV12-3/TRBV12-4 CASSWGQGEKLFF TGTGCCAGCAGTTGGGGACAGGGGGAAAAACTGTTTTTT
TRBJ2-1 TRBD1 NA TRBV5-4 CASSVHPDRGLTLYNEQFF TGTGCCAGCAGCGTCCATCCCGACAGGGGGCTTACCCTCTACAATGAGCAGTTCTTC
TRBJ2-7 NA once TRBV18 CASSPPAEAVQYF TGTGCCAGCTCACCACCGGCGGAGGCAGTGCAGTACTTC
TRBJ2-7 NA NA TRBV18 CASSPDMAGVGEQYF TGTGCCAGCTCACCCGATATGGCAGGGGTGGGCGAGCAGTACTTC
TRBJ1-2 TRBD1 NA TRBV3-1/TRBV3-2 CASSQDRTGTGGYTF TGTGCCAGCAGCCAAGATAGGACAGGGACTGGGGGCTACACCTTC
TRBJ2-1 NA NA TRBV28 CASSFSRGEQFF TGTGCCAGCAGTTTTTCGAGGGGGGAGCAGTTCTTC
TRBJ1-6 NA NA TRBV6-6 CASSKRQWDYNSPLHF TGTGCCAGCAGCAAAAGACAGTGGGATTATAATTCACCCCTCCACTTT
TRBJ2-5 TRBD2 once TRBV7-9 CASSLLAGVQLETQYF TGTGCCAGCAGCTTACTAGCGGGAGTTCAGCTGGAGACCCAGTACTTC
TRBJ1-1 NA NA TRBV19 CASSILWGDSNTEAFF TGTGCCAGTAGTATTCTCTGGGGGGACTCGAACACTGAAGCTTTCTTT
TRBJ1-3 TRBD1 NA TRBV11-2 CASSSGGSSGNTIYF TGTGCCAGCAGCTCAGGGGGGAGCTCTGGAAACACCATATATTTT
TRBJ1-1 TRBD1 NA TRBV6-2/TRBV6-3 CASSYPGGKTEAFF TGTGCCAGCAGTTATCCAGGGGGGAAAACTGAAGCTTTCTTT
TRBJ1-6 NA NA TRBV7-2 CASSPGQQTKNSPLHF TGTGCCAGCAGCCCAGGACAGCAAACTAAAAATTCACCCCTCCACTTT
TRBJ2-7 NA NA TRBV10-3 CAISESPGGYEQYF TGTGCCATCAGTGAGTCGCCAGGGGGGTACGAGCAGTACTTC
TRBJ1-1 NA NA TRBV19 CASSMEPTYTEAFF TGTGCCAGTAGTATGGAACCGACTTACACTGAAGCTTTCTTT
TRBJ2-7 TRBD1 NA TRBV10-3 CAIRGTAGGLGEQCF TGTGCCATCAGAGGGACAGCAGGCGGGTTGGGCGAGCAGTGCTTC
TRBJ1-1 NA once TRBV15 CATSLMTVGANTEAFF TGTGCCACCAGCTTAATGACCGTTGGGGCGAACACTGAAGCTTTCTTT